These 16 T cell receptor beta chains originate from one sample sequenced in a study of T cells in women clearing cervical HPV infection. TCRdb's copy holds only in-frame clones and misses some; the assay was immunoSEQ multiplex PCR. The record lists about 40,000 clones, of which the ten most abundant hold 4.5% to 5.5%. The material sequenced was blood buffy coat. The receptors were gathered from a woman between 18 and 75 years old with a cervical HPV16 infection that either progressed to CIN3+ or cleared (not recorded which).

A remark on this clone: Sequencing ends 3 residues short of the CDR3 end; the germline J gene provides the rest. V is TRBV6-1 and J is TRBJ2-7, with 8 bases that match TRBD2. Germline values: CDR1 MNHNS, CDR2 SASEGT. With V trimmed by 4 bases and J by 0 bases, 5 bases remained unmatched. The CDR3 is made up of 15 amino acids. Incomplete CDR3 DNA: TGTGCCAGCAGTGCCCCGGGGGGGCGCTCCTACGAG. It codes for CASSAPGGRSYE. The full-length CDR3 reads as CASSAPGGRSYEQYF.

About this clone itself: The read terminates 3 residues ahead of where the CDR3 ends, so the germline J gene completes it. The V call is TRBV13, the J call TRBJ2-3; a possible D gene is TRBD2 (5 bases). This CDR3 has 14 amino acids. CDR1 and CDR2 from the germline V gene are PRHDT and FYEKMQ (reference sequence). The CDR3 sequence is CASSLGPGDNSQYF. The CDR3 DNA, read in part, is TGTGCCAGCAGCTTAGGTCCCGGGGATAATTCG.

As regards this clone: The CDR3 is cut off 3 residues early in the read; its end comes from the germline J gene. The chain uses TRBV11-2 and TRBJ2-1, with TRBD1 as a possible D gene (6 bases). The CDR3 has 15 residues. The germline V gene has CDR1 SGHAT and CDR2 FQNNGV. Trimming shortened V by 6 bases and J by 0 bases, and 12 bases separated the two germline ends. The CDR3 region is CASRKGGSSYNEQFF. The CDR3 DNA, read in part, is TGTGCCAGCAGGAAAGGGGGAAGCTCCTACAATGAG. The complete variable domain, with remaining parts taken from reference TRBV11-2 and TRBJ2-1, reads EAGVAQSPRYKIIEKRQSVAFWCNPISGHATLYWYQQILGQGPKLLIQFQNNGVVDDSQLPKDRFSAERLKGVDSTLKIQPAKLEDSAVYLCASRKGGSSYNEQFFGPGTRLTVL.

Partial CDR3 DNA: TGTGCCAGCTCACCTCTCGAAGGGCAGGGTGAA. Its translation is CASSPLEGQGE. In full, the CDR3 reads CASSPLEGQGEAFF. V is TRBV18 and J is TRBJ1-1; a possible D gene is TRBD1 (5 bases). The read terminates 3 residues ahead of where the CDR3 ends, so the germline J gene completes it. V was pared by 3 bases and J by 7 bases, with 15 bases between. This CDR3 has 14 amino acids. The germline V gene encodes CDR1 KGHSH and CDR2 LQKENI. Variable domain in full (rest from reference TRBV18 and TRBJ1-1): NAGVMQNPRHLVRRRGQEARLRCSPMKGHSHVYWYRQLPEEGLKFMVYLQKENIIDESGMPKERFSAEFPKEGPSILRIQQVVRGDSAAYFCASSPLEGQGEAFFGQGTRLTVV.

A note on this clone: The CDR3 extends 3 residues past the end of the read, so its final part is completed from the germline J gene. The V call is TRBV5-5, the J call TRBJ1-1; no reliable D call. The CDR3 loop spans 14 amino acids. Trimming took 4 bases from V and 1 from J, leaving 11 bases between them. Germline V gene sequence: CDR1 SGHKS, CDR2 YYEKEE (reference sequence). CDR3 bases read: TGTGCCAGCAGCCGAGAAACTACGAACACTGAA. As protein: CASSRETTNTE. In full, the CDR3 reads CASSRETTNTEAFF.

Of note for this clone: With the read ending 3 residues before the CDR3 end, the germline J gene is used to fill in that end. The rearrangement links TRBV6-2 or TRBV6-3 to TRBJ2-7, with 9 bases lining up with TRBD2. The V segment lost 7 bases and the J segment 4 bases; nucleotides outside the gene matches: 8. The CDR3 is 14 amino acids. In germline, CDR1 is MNHEY, CDR2 SVGEGT. The DNA read from the CDR3 is TGTGCCAGCACCGAGGCGGGGGGGAGGTACGAG. This sequence encodes CASTEAGGRYE. The full CDR3 protein reads CASTEAGGRYEQYF.

A word on this clone: The CDR3 is cut off 3 residues early in the read; its end comes from the germline J gene. The chain is built from TRBV30 and TRBJ2-1, with D possibly matching TRBD1 (6 bases). V lost 0 bases and J lost 4, with 19 bases in between. Germline-derived CDR1 and CDR2 are GTSNPN and SVGIG (reference sequence). This CDR3 is 17 amino acids long. The CDR3: CAWSVRQAQWLYNEQFF. The sequenced CDR3 bases are TGTGCCTGGAGTGTACGACAGGCCCAATGGCTATACAATGAG.

Turning to this clone: The CDR3 end lies 3 residues beyond the end of the read and is filled in from the germline J gene. The chain links TRBV9 to TRBJ2-2, with D perhaps matching TRBD2 (5 bases). From germline, CDR1 is SGDLS and CDR2 YYNGEE. The CDR3 has 15 amino acids. V was pared by 3 bases and J by 6 bases, with 15 bases between. The CDR3 DNA, read in part, is TGTGCCAGCAGCGCGAACGGACTCCCGGCCGGGGAG. It encodes CASSANGLPAGE. The entire CDR3 reads CASSANGLPAGELFF.

On this clone: The read ends 3 residues early relative to the CDR3; the germline J gene fills the gap. The chain couples TRBV7-3 to TRBJ2-5; 10 bases map to TRBD2. Germline V gene lookup returns CDR1 SGHTA and CDR2 FQGTGA. The CDR3 consists of 17 residues. J lost 7 bases, V lost 2 bases, and 13 bases had no gene match. CDR3 loop: CASSLWSQRGGPGTQYF. CDR3 bases read: TGTGCCAGCAGCTTATGGTCCCAGCGGGGGGGTCCCGGGACC.

With respect to this clone: The observed sequence ends 3 residues before the CDR3 terminus, with the missing tail filled in from the germline J gene. The chain has TRBV5-1 and TRBJ2-7; 10 bases fit TRBD1. Trimming took 5 bases from V and 0 from J; bases not matched to a gene: 5. Germline loops: CDR1 SGHRS, CDR2 YFSETQ. The CDR3 runs 15 residues. CDR3 protein: CASRLGQGGSYEQYF. The sequenced part of the CDR3 DNA is TGCGCCAGCAGATTAGGACAGGGGGGCTCCTACGAG.

Notes on this clone: The read falls 3 residues short of the CDR3 end, and the missing part is taken from the germline J gene. This chain links TRBV20-1 with TRBJ1-1, with D perhaps matching TRBD1 (5 bases). The germline gives CDR1 DFQATT, CDR2 SNEGSKA (reference sequence). CDR3 length equals 14 residues. V was shortened by 3 bases and J by 1 base, with 12 bases between the two germline ends. The CDR3 protein is CSASTGGKNTEAFF. The covered CDR3 bases are TGCAGTGCTAGTACAGGTGGGAAGAACACTGAA.

As regards this clone: The CDR3 extends 3 residues past the end of the read, so its final part is completed from the germline J gene. This chain connects TRBV6-1 to TRBJ2-7; unclear D gene. The CDR3 covers 12 residues. The germline CDR1 and CDR2 sequences are MNHNS and SASEGT. V lost 3 bases and J lost 6, with 9 bases in between. This chain's CDR3 is CASSDFSSEQYF. The sequenced part of the CDR3 DNA is TGTGCCAGCAGTGATTTCTCTTCCGAG.

Notes on this clone: The sequenced fragment ends 3 residues before the CDR3 boundary, so the rest is inferred from the germline J gene. This chain links TRBV19 with TRBJ2-5, with 9 bases aligning to TRBD1. Germline V gene data show CDR1 as LNHDA and CDR2 as SQIVND (reference sequence). Unmatched junction bases numbered 9, after V lost 7 bases and J lost 0 bases. The CDR3 has 16 residues. The CDR3 protein is CASTRTGGANQETQYF. CDR3 bases read: TGTGCCAGTACGCGTACAGGGGGCGCTAACCAAGAGACC.

To note about this clone: The read terminates 3 residues ahead of where the CDR3 ends, so the germline J gene completes it. The chain joins TRBV7-3 to TRBJ2-3, with 15 bases matching TRBD2. The CDR3 extends over 19 amino acids. In germline, CDR1 is SGHTA, CDR2 FQGTGA. V dropped 1 base and J dropped 6; count of bases not matched to a gene: 11. CDR3 loop: CASSLSPGLAGGGGDTQYF. CDR3 DNA, as far as it was read: TGTGCCAGCAGCTTAAGTCCAGGACTAGCGGGGGGGGGCGGCGATACG.

Comment on this clone: The CDR3 end lies 3 residues beyond the end of the read and is filled in from the germline J gene. The rearrangement uses TRBV2 and TRBJ1-1; no clear D. The CDR3 runs 11 residues. Germline CDR1 reads SNHLY; CDR2 reads FYNNEI. Incomplete CDR3 DNA: TGTGCCAGCAGTGACGACAAGGAA. This encodes CASSDDKE. The whole CDR3 sequence reads CASSDDKEAFF.

A note on this clone: The CDR3 end is not reached by the read, which stops 3 residues before it; the germline J gene fills it in. The chain has TRBV20-1 and TRBJ2-7; the match to TRBD2 covers 9 bases. The germline CDR1 and CDR2 sequences are DFQATT and SNEGSKA (reference sequence). V shed 3 bases and J 1 base; nucleotides not matched to a gene: 4. CDR3 length: 14 residues. The CDR3: CSARGAGGSYEQYF. Partial CDR3 DNA: TGCAGTGCTAGGGGGGCGGGGGGGTCCTACGAG.